The source of this TCR beta chain is a study of blood T cell repertoires in COVID-19. Study summary: Acute-phase and convalescent COVID-19 samples originated in the United States, Italy and Spain. PBMCs, B-cell-depleted T cells, or T cells were the source of the cDNA or gDNA that made up the material.

Unmatched junction bases numbered 3, after V lost 0 bases and J lost 3 bases. Germline V lookup: CDR1 LGHNA, CDR2 YNFKEQ. This CDR3 spans 15 amino acids. As handled by the study authors: Researchers report that nucleated cell counts were estimated from reference gene primer amplification. The table came from immunoSEQ multiplex PCR; TCRdb's copy has only in-frame clones and leaves some out. V, J and clone size are taken as reported in that table, and D and trimming were inferred from the DNA itself. The table shows some 180,000 clones, with 84% occurring only once. The V gene is TRBV4-2, the J gene TRBJ2-7; TRBD1 agrees at 9 bases. The TCR sequence derives from a human donor in a cohort sampled during active COVID-19. Sequenced material: peripheral blood. The chain's CDR3 is CASSQDPTGGYEQYF. The DNA for the CDR3 is TGTGCCAGCAGCCAAGATCCGACAGGGGGCTACGAGCAGTACTTC.